Listed here is a single TCR beta chain. This sample is part of a study of blood T cell repertoires in COVID-19. Study in general: Nucleic acid was either cDNA or gDNA, and it came from T cells, B-cell-depleted T cells, or PBMCs.

Participants reported their clinical history, and cohort assignment relied on those reports. A COVID-19 case had been met by exposed participants during the 2 weeks before study entry. The V gene's germline CDR1 is KGHSH and CDR2 LQKENI. The CDR3 totals 14 residues. V gave up 2 bases and J gave up 3 bases, with 11 bases separating them. In the authors' workflow: Amplification of reference gene primers was used by the study to estimate nucleated cell counts. Clones were read by immunoSEQ multiplex PCR, and TCRdb kept only the in-frame ones, dropping some. V, J and clone size are taken as reported in that table, and D and trimming were inferred from the DNA itself. The data contain around 200,000 clones, 86% of them singletons.

The receptor's source is a woman in her 30s who had been exposed to COVID-19. This rearrangement joins TRBV18 to TRBJ2-7; D perhaps matches TRBD1 (6 bases). Source material: PBMCs or T cells enriched from blood (not recorded which). The CDR3 spells CASSPMGAGYEQYF. CDR3 DNA: TGTGCCAGCTCACCAATGGGGGCAGGCTACGAGCAGTACTTC.